This T cell receptor beta chain came from a study of human T cells and chemical hapten exposure. Study-level information: Researchers reported sensitizing a 2 cm by 2 cm upper inner arm skin site with 2% DPC.

TCRdb called the RACE reads again in MiXCR, with one record for every CDR3 protein. The data hold more than 70,000 distinct CDR3 sequences, with roughly 12% observed a single time. Ten or more counts support this clonotype. Its antigen remains unidentified. Regarding the study as a whole: No shift was seen in TCRs above 1 in 1000 frequency with DPC sensitization.

As to time point: patch test 2, 6 weeks after DPC sensitization. Treatment here: therapeutic diphenylcyclopropenone sensitization with weekly scalp DPC. The sequence was collected from a man aged 18 to 35 with alopecia areata. Some clones in this sample may be carry-over from other donors' samples. Sequenced material: whole blood, taken in connection with sensitization to the hapten diphenylcyclopropenone (DPC).

The CDR3 spells CASSPQEVTGYTF. The CDR3 DNA reads TGTGCCAGCAGTCCTCAGGAAGTAACTGGCTACACCTTC. The genes are TRBV7-2 and TRBJ1-2, with D unresolved. The CDR3 extends over 13 amino acids. Looked up from germline, CDR1 is SGHTA and CDR2 is FQGNSA. Trimming left V 6 bases short and J 7 bases short, with 15 bases between.